Listed below are T cell receptor beta chains from one sample, sequenced in a study of CD8 T cells in Susac syndrome. TCRdb called the immunoSEQ multiplex PCR reads again in MiXCR, with one record for every CDR3 protein. The table shows some 130,000 distinct CDR3 sequences, with around 94% occurring only once. Sequencing was done on a sample of CD4+ T cells from PBMCs. The receptor source for this set is a human donor with multiple sclerosis. CDR3s include the opening cysteine and the closing phenylalanine or tryptophan. A D gene is named only where the DNA matches it firmly. For some rows the clone size is stated as once, few or many, or as a class when expanded; others skip it.

D: TRBD1; J: TRBJ2-7; size: .; V: TRBV2; CDR3: CASRPGTVLYEQYF; DNA: TGTGCCAGCAGACCCGGGACAGTCCTCTACGAGCAGTACTTC
D: TRBD2; J: TRBJ2-3; size: .; V: TRBV5-1; CDR3: CASNKREVSTDTQYF; DNA: TGCGCCAGCAATAAGCGGGAGGTGAGCACAGATACGCAGTATTTT
D: .; J: TRBJ1-2; size: .; V: TRBV4-2; CDR3: CASSQDTGTLRAYTF; DNA: TGTGCCAGCAGCCAAGATACCGGGACATTGAGGGCCTACACCTTC
D: .; J: TRBJ1-2; size: .; V: TRBV9; CDR3: CASSASTAIFYGYTF; DNA: TGTGCCAGCAGCGCGTCCACGGCTATATTCTATGGCTACACCTTC
D: .; J: TRBJ2-1; size: .; V: TRBV25-1; CDR3: CASGVDEQFF; DNA: TGTGCCAGTGGGGTAGATGAGCAGTTCTTC
D: TRBD1; J: TRBJ1-5; size: .; V: TRBV20-1; CDR3: CSARPRTGGGQPQHF; DNA: TGCAGTGCCCGTCCTCGGACAGGGGGGGGTCAGCCCCAGCATTTT
D: TRBD1; J: TRBJ2-7; size: .; V: TRBV20-1; CDR3: CSARRTGTGLYEQYF; DNA: TGCAGTGCTAGAAGAACCGGGACAGGGCTCTACGAGCAGTACTTC
D: .; J: TRBJ2-1; size: .; V: TRBV6-2/TRBV6-3; CDR3: CASSVGRERGKLF; DNA: TGTGCCAGCAGTGTCGGGCGGGAAAGAGGAAAGCTCTTC
D: TRBD1; J: TRBJ1-1; size: .; V: TRBV27; CDR3: CASRPTGGANEAFF; DNA: TGTGCCAGCAGACCCACAGGGGGCGCGAATGAAGCTTTCTTT
D: TRBD2; J: TRBJ2-7; size: .; V: TRBV15; CDR3: CATSRENLAGIYEQYF; DNA: TGTGCCACCAGCAGAGAAAACCTAGCGGGGATCTACGAGCAGTACTTC
D: TRBD1; J: TRBJ1-1; size: .; V: TRBV5-1; CDR3: CASSSSGGHTEAFF; DNA: TGCGCCAGCAGCTCTTCAGGGGGGCATACTGAAGCTTTCTTT
D: TRBD1; J: TRBJ1-1; size: .; V: TRBV12-3/TRBV12-4; CDR3: CASTLRGPGEAFF; DNA: TGTGCCAGCACTCTGAGGGGGCCAGGTGAAGCTTTCTTT
D: TRBD1; J: TRBJ2-1; size: .; V: TRBV19; CDR3: CASGTGGYNEQFF; DNA: TGTGCCAGTGGGACAGGGGGCTACAATGAGCAGTTCTTC
D: .; J: TRBJ1-2; size: .; V: TRBV18; CDR3: CASSPPTGPGYTF; DNA: TGTGCCAGCTCACCCCCCACAGGGCCTGGCTACACCTTC
D: .; J: TRBJ1-5; size: .; V: TRBV12-3/TRBV12-4; CDR3: CASSLRQGQDQPQHF; DNA: TGTGCCAGCAGCCTTAGACAAGGCCAGGATCAGCCCCAGCATTTT
D: .; J: TRBJ1-1; size: once; V: TRBV23-1; CDR3: CASSHNGSRTEAFF; DNA: TGCGCCAGCAGTCATAACGGGTCACGAACTGAAGCTTTCTTT
D: TRBD2; J: TRBJ2-2; size: .; V: TRBV10-3; CDR3: CAIQGSSGRKDTGELFF; DNA: TGTGCCATCCAGGGGTCTAGCGGGAGGAAAGACACCGGGGAGCTGTTTTTT
D: TRBD1; J: TRBJ1-1; size: .; V: TRBV11-2; CDR3: CASSLQGGGMNTEAFF; DNA: TGTGCCAGCAGCTTACAGGGGGGAGGTATGAACACTGAAGCTTTCTTT
D: TRBD2; J: TRBJ2-7; size: .; V: TRBV18; CDR3: CASSPRERYEQYF; DNA: TGTGCCAGCTCACCGCGGGAGCGTTACGAGCAGTACTTC
D: .; J: TRBJ1-2; size: .; V: TRBV7-9; CDR3: CASSPIDSYGYTF; DNA: TGTGCCAGCAGCCCTATCGACAGCTATGGCTACACCTTC
D: TRBD2; J: TRBJ2-7; size: .; V: TRBV12-3/TRBV12-4; CDR3: CASSLAGGGRHEQYF; DNA: TGTGCCAGCAGTCTCGCGGGGGGGGGTAGACACGAGCAGTACTTC
D: .; J: TRBJ2-2; size: .; V: TRBV3-1; CDR3: CASSLTRGNTGELFF; DNA: TGTGCCAGCAGCCTCACCAGGGGGAACACCGGGGAGCTGTTTTTT
D: TRBD1; J: TRBJ1-6; size: .; V: TRBV30; CDR3: CAAEGQWLNSPLHF; DNA: TGTGCCGCAGAGGGACAGTGGTTGAATTCACCCCTCCACTTT
D: TRBD1; J: TRBJ1-1; size: .; V: TRBV18; CDR3: CASSPLQGVWTEAFF; DNA: TGTGCCAGCTCACCACTACAGGGGGTCTGGACTGAAGCTTTCTTT
D: .; J: TRBJ1-1; size: .; V: TRBV18; CDR3: CASSPQRSGNTEAFF; DNA: TGTGCCAGCTCACCCCAACGTTCGGGGAACACTGAAGCTTTCTTT
D: .; J: TRBJ1-1; size: .; V: TRBV5-1; CDR3: CASSPPSKTGPVGTEAFF; DNA: TGCGCCAGCAGCCCGCCCTCGAAAACAGGACCCGTGGGGACTGAAGCTTTCTTT
D: .; J: TRBJ1-5; size: .; V: TRBV30; CDR3: CSASYSASGNQPQHF; DNA: TGTTCCGCATCGTACAGCGCCTCAGGCAATCAGCCCCAGCATTTT
D: .; J: TRBJ2-3; size: .; V: TRBV7-9; CDR3: CASSFPLSSAVF; DNA: TGTGCCAGCAGCTTCCCTTTAAGCTCCGCAGTATTT
D: .; J: TRBJ2-7; size: few; V: TRBV27; CDR3: CASSTSGYPFYEQYF; DNA: TGTGCCAGCAGTACCAGCGGATACCCCTTCTACGAGCAGTACTTC
D: .; J: TRBJ2-1; size: .; V: TRBV3-1; CDR3: CASSQWGPGEQFF; DNA: TGTGCCAGCAGCCAATGGGGCCCTGGTGAGCAGTTCTTC
D: .; J: TRBJ2-3; size: .; V: TRBV7-9; CDR3: CASSFTRGGSAGDTQYF; DNA: TGTGCCAGCAGTTTTACCCGCGGGGGCTCGGCAGGAGATACGCAGTATTTT
D: .; J: TRBJ2-6; size: .; V: TRBV23-1; CDR3: CASSQSRRSSGANVLTF; DNA: TGCGCCAGCAGTCAATCGAGACGGAGCTCTGGGGCCAACGTCCTGACTTTC
D: .; J: TRBJ2-5; size: .; V: TRBV3-1; CDR3: CASSQDHQTETQYF; DNA: TGTGCCAGCAGCCAAGATCACCAGACAGAGACCCAGTACTTC
D: .; J: TRBJ1-2; size: .; V: TRBV7-9; CDR3: CASSLEIAGNDGYTF; DNA: TGTGCCAGCAGCTTAGAAATAGCAGGAAATGATGGCTACACCTTC
D: TRBD2; J: TRBJ2-3; size: .; V: TRBV5-4; CDR3: CASSLLAGGGTDTQYF; DNA: TGTGCCAGCAGCTTGTTGGCGGGAGGTGGTACAGATACGCAGTATTTT
D: .; J: TRBJ2-5; size: .; V: TRBV20-1; CDR3: CSAPVGGKETQYF; DNA: TGCAGTGCCCCCGTTGGGGGGAAAGAGACCCAGTACTTC
D: TRBD2; J: TRBJ2-1; size: .; V: TRBV15; CDR3: CATSRDRSSGGFEQFF; DNA: TGTGCCACCAGCAGAGATCGGTCTAGCGGGGGGTTTGAGCAGTTCTTC
D: .; J: TRBJ1-1; size: .; V: TRBV9; CDR3: CASSVATWGNTEAFF; DNA: TGTGCCAGCAGCGTAGCTACCTGGGGGAACACTGAAGCTTTCTTT
D: .; J: TRBJ1-2; size: once; V: TRBV27; CDR3: CASSSRRQILNYGYTF; DNA: TGTGCCAGCAGTTCCCGGCGACAGATCTTAAACTATGGCTACACCTTC
D: .; J: TRBJ1-5; size: .; V: TRBV4-1; CDR3: CASSQERWAGSQPQHF; DNA: TGCGCCAGCAGCCAAGAACGATGGGCAGGGTCCCAGCCCCAGCATTTT
D: TRBD1; J: TRBJ2-3; size: .; V: TRBV29-1; CDR3: CSVVGRGLGRADTQYF; DNA: TGCAGCGTTGTGGGCAGGGGGTTGGGTCGCGCAGATACGCAGTATTTT
D: .; J: TRBJ1-2; size: .; V: TRBV9; CDR3: CASSPLGNYGYTF; DNA: TGTGCCAGCAGCCCCTTAGGGAACTATGGCTACACCTTC
D: .; J: TRBJ1-1; size: few; V: TRBV7-9; CDR3: CASSLRAEAFF; DNA: TGTGCCAGCAGCTTGAGGGCTGAAGCTTTCTTT
D: TRBD1; J: TRBJ2-6; size: .; V: TRBV4-3; CDR3: CASSQEPRQGLGAGANVLTF; DNA: TGCGCCAGCAGCCAAGAGCCCAGACAGGGCCTTGGCGCTGGGGCCAACGTCCTGACTTTC
D: TRBD2; J: TRBJ2-1; size: .; V: TRBV6-2/TRBV6-3; CDR3: CASGGLAETPLRNEQFF; DNA: TGTGCCAGCGGTGGACTAGCGGAGACTCCTCTGAGGAATGAGCAGTTCTTC
D: TRBD2; J: TRBJ2-5; size: .; V: TRBV20-1; CDR3: CSAPTGLVTLETQYF; DNA: TGCAGTGCCCCTACGGGACTAGTGACTTTGGAGACCCAGTACTTC
D: .; J: TRBJ1-5; size: .; V: TRBV12-3/TRBV12-4; CDR3: CASSSTDQPQHF; DNA: TGTGCCAGCAGTTCGACAGACCAGCCCCAGCATTTT
D: TRBD2; J: TRBJ2-2; size: .; V: TRBV29-1; CDR3: CSVSSGSPGELFF; DNA: TGCAGCGTTAGTAGCGGGAGCCCCGGGGAGCTGTTTTTT
D: .; J: TRBJ2-5; size: .; V: TRBV6-5; CDR3: CASSPGGMVETQYF; DNA: TGTGCCAGCTCCCCCGGGGGAATGGTAGAGACCCAGTACTTC
D: TRBD2; J: TRBJ2-3; size: .; V: TRBV7-9; CDR3: CASSLQLAGADTQYF; DNA: TGTGCCAGCAGCCTACAGCTAGCGGGAGCAGATACGCAGTATTTT
D: .; J: TRBJ1-1; size: few; V: TRBV5-1; CDR3: CASSTGQNTEAFF; DNA: TGCGCCAGCAGCACCGGTCAGAACACTGAAGCTTTCTTT
D: TRBD2; J: TRBJ2-1; size: .; V: TRBV5-1; CDR3: CASSPGTSGSPLSSYNEQFF; DNA: TGCGCCAGCAGCCCCGGGACTAGCGGGAGTCCCCTAAGCTCCTACAATGAGCAGTTCTTC
D: .; J: TRBJ2-3; size: .; V: TRBV5-4; CDR3: CASSFDVTDTQYF; DNA: TGTGCCAGCAGCTTTGACGTTACAGATACGCAGTATTTT
D: TRBD1; J: TRBJ2-2; size: .; V: TRBV6-2/TRBV6-3; CDR3: CASSYGQVGTGELFF; DNA: TGTGCCAGCAGTTACGGACAGGTTGGCACCGGGGAGCTGTTTTTT
D: TRBD2; J: TRBJ2-2; size: .; V: TRBV5-1; CDR3: CASSFGLATNTGELFF; DNA: TGCGCCAGCAGCTTCGGACTAGCGACGAACACCGGGGAGCTGTTTTTT
D: .; J: TRBJ1-6; size: once; V: TRBV4-2; CDR3: CASSQDLGLRDSPLHF; DNA: TGTGCCAGCAGCCAAGATCTTGGACTCAGGGATTCACCCCTCCACTTT
D: .; J: TRBJ2-3; size: .; V: TRBV5-1; CDR3: CASSLSAGESTDTQYF; DNA: TGCGCCAGCAGCTTGTCGGCAGGGGAAAGCACAGATACGCAGTATTTT